This T cell receptor (beta chain) was observed in a study of identifying expanded T cells in peripheral blood. The method was immunoSEQ multiplex PCR; TCRdb's version includes in-frame clones alone and lacks a portion of them. The sample holds over 65,000 clones; 85% to 90% are singletons and the top ten take roughly 7%. Per germline, CDR1 KGHSH and CDR2 LQKENI. V dropped 8 bases and J dropped 3 bases, with 13 bases sitting between them. The CDR3 loop spans 13 amino acids. Sample: blood. The clonotype comes from a person between 18 and 75 years old in good health. V is TRBV18 and J is TRBJ2-5, with D perhaps TRBD1 (6 bases). The DNA for the CDR3 is TGTGCCAGCCGGTGGGGGCGCGAAGAGACCCAGTACTTC. The encoded protein is CASRWGREETQYF.